This TCR beta chain was recovered during a study of cytomegalovirus exposure and HLA in healthy donors. Study context: Around 77 million unique TCRs from HLA-typed donors made up an early data release.

Comment on this clone: The antigen is undetermined.

The primer mix had 60 Vbeta and 13 Jbeta primers. Libraries were prepared by immunoSEQ multiplex PCR; TCRdb keeps only in-frame clonotypes and omits some of them. The repertoire holds over 200,000 clones, just over 75% seen once, with 2.7% in the top ten. Study-wide results and caveats: The majority of TCR sequences were rare, yet some public TCRs appeared in many donors. A later analysis found common viral pathogens apparently linked to several of the most significant clusters.

The receptor was isolated from a woman aged 55 to 70 in good health and CMV-seropositive. The specimen sequenced was PBMCs.

CDR3 amino acids: CASSLRGRAIDGELFF. Here the CDR3 DNA reads TGTGCCAGCAGCTTAAGGGGGAGGGCCATCGACGGGGAGCTGTTTTTT. The chain joins TRBV7-8 to TRBJ2-2; TRBD2 might be the D (7 bases). This CDR3 comprises 16 residues. Germline CDR1 is SGHVS and CDR2 is FQNEAQ. V lost 2 bases and J 7 bases, leaving 17 bases between the germline ends. Filled out from reference TRBV7-8 and TRBJ2-2, the complete variable domain reads GAGVSQSPRYKVAKRGQDVALRCDPISGHVSLFWYQQALGQGPEFLTYFQNEAQLDKSGLPSDRFFAERPEGSVSTLKIQRTQQEDSAVYLCASSLRGRAIDGELFFGEGSRLTVL.